A selection of T cell receptor beta chains follows, all from one sample in a study of beta chain features in type 1 diabetes. Produced via immunoSEQ multiplex PCR; TCRdb's table is partial and in-frame only. The sample carries hundreds of thousands of clones, over 13% recorded once. Sequenced: naive CD4+ T cells from blood. The origin of the receptors is a young man with type 1 diabetes. CDR3s leave out the opening cysteine and the closing phenylalanine or tryptophan.

V: TRBV7-9; J: TRBJ2-1; CDR3: ASTGPVGGSGEQF
V: TRBV4-3; J: TRBJ1-6; CDR3: ASSQGNEGSPSPLH
V: TRBV5-1; J: TRBJ1-5; CDR3: ASSFGIGEGPQH
V: TRBV6-5; J: TRBJ1-2; CDR3: ASSWVNRAGGYT
V: TRBV10-3; J: TRBJ1-2; CDR3: AIRFRDNLREGYT
V: TRBV29-1; J: TRBJ2-3; CDR3: SVEQGADTQY
V: TRBV19; J: TRBJ2-7; CDR3: ASSIRTGVYEQY
V: TRBV30; J: TRBJ2-2; CDR3: AWTGLASAGELF
V: TRBV4-1; J: TRBJ2-3; CDR3: ASSQVGVSTDTQY
V: TRBV7-9; J: TRBJ2-7; CDR3: ASSLRKDRGSYEQY
V: TRBV5-6; J: TRBJ2-2; CDR3: ASSLYRDMNTGELF
V: TRBV13; J: TRBJ1-4; CDR3: ASSRSPSGKEKLF
V: TRBV4-3; J: TRBJ2-1; CDR3: ASSQLEATYNEQF
V: TRBV5-1; J: TRBJ1-2; CDR3: ASSWDRESGGYT
V: TRBV28; J: TRBJ1-6; CDR3: ASIRSGTSLH
V: TRBV10-3; J: TRBJ1-2; CDR3: AIRGAINYGYT
V: TRBV7-9; J: TRBJ1-1; CDR3: ASSLTSLNTEAF
V: TRBV12-5; J: TRBJ2-2; CDR3: ASGLVRTGELF
V: TRBV7-9; J: TRBJ2-3; CDR3: ASSPGGGTDTQY
V: TRBV5-1; J: TRBJ1-1; CDR3: ASSETGWDTEAF
V: TRBV2; J: TRBJ1-1; CDR3: ASSREVNTEAF
V: TRBV30; J: TRBJ1-2; CDR3: AWRRSLTNYGYT
V: TRBV13; J: TRBJ2-1; CDR3: ASSQPPPGTENSYNEQF
V: TRBV9; J: TRBJ2-7; CDR3: ASSVSGRGDEQY
V: TRBV7-2; J: TRBJ2-7; CDR3: ASRQLAGGYEQY
V: TRBV5-6; J: TRBJ1-2; CDR3: ASSQRGQIYGYT
V: TRBV7-9; J: TRBJ2-5; CDR3: ASSPFDPRETQY
V: TRBV11-3; J: TRBJ1-1; CDR3: ASSSNMNTEAF
V: TRBV30; J: TRBJ1-1; CDR3: AHSPGPMVTEAF
V: TRBV19; J: TRBJ1-2; CDR3: ASSQGLGNYGYT
V: TRBV5-4; J: TRBJ2-1; CDR3: ASSSGLSSYNEQF
V: TRBV4-1; J: TRBJ2-7; CDR3: ASSQAEGTSRPYEQY
V: TRBV29-1; J: TRBJ1-5; CDR3: SVGGNYQPQH
V: TRBV29-1; J: TRBJ2-6; CDR3: SFSRGQSLPGANVLT
V: TRBV9; J: TRBJ1-1; CDR3: ASSVATRGDTEAF
V: TRBV18; J: TRBJ1-5; CDR3: ASSEGGLGPQH
V: TRBV21-1; J: TRBJ1-2; CDR3: ASSKAHGAGYT
V: TRBV10-3; J: TRBJ1-1; CDR3: AISDGGLDTEAF
V: TRBV6-1; J: TRBJ2-5; CDR3: ASTLNIGETQY
V: TRBV14; J: TRBJ1-6; CDR3: ASSRAVWGPSSPLH
V: TRBV5-1; J: TRBJ1-1; CDR3: ASSPLGPGDTEAF
V: TRBV29-1; J: TRBJ2-5; CDR3: SVARTGGPETQY
V: TRBV7-2; J: TRBJ2-7; CDR3: ASSLKTSDYEQY
V: TRBV2; J: TRBJ2-3; CDR3: ASRFLPDTQY
V: TRBV4-1; J: TRBJ2-2; CDR3: ASSPSGQSNTGELF
V: TRBV18; J: TRBJ1-2; CDR3: ASSPAQLDGTNYGYT